The 18 T cell receptor beta chains presented below share a single source sample, sequenced in a study of T cells in Graves' hyperthyroidism and ophthalmopathy. Amplified TCR beta CDR3 regions derived from RNA transcripts. In the first-round RT-PCR of the TCR CDR3, the HTBI primer set was used. TCRdb ran MiXCR on the multiplex PCR reads and lists one entry per CDR3 protein. The sample includes 300,000 to 450,000 distinct CDR3 sequences, approximately 15% of them seen just once. Sequences were obtained from blood. These TCRs come from a woman aged 55-75 years with Graves' hyperthyroidism.

This clonotype was picked up many times. CDR3: CASTVTRFKPGELFF. For the CDR3, the DNA is TGTGCCAGCACCGTAACTAGGTTCAAGCCCGGGGAGCTGTTTTTT. The gene calls are TRBV27 and TRBJ2-2, with D possibly TRBD2 on 5 matching bases. Trimming shortened V by 7 bases and J by 6 bases, and 18 bases separated the two germline ends. The CDR3 runs to 15 residues. Germline V gene sequence: CDR1 MNHEY, CDR2 SMNVEV (reference sequence).

The chain couples TRBV14 to TRBJ1-5; no clear D gene. V dropped 2 bases and J dropped 3 bases, with 14 bases sitting between them. The CDR3 is 16 residues long. The germline gives CDR1 SGHDN, CDR2 FVKESK. CDR3: CASSQPGGQSNQPQHF. The CDR3 DNA reads as TGTGCCAGCAGCCAACCGGGAGGCCAGTCCAATCAGCCCCAGCATTTT.

The chain recombines TRBV19 with TRBJ1-2, with TRBD1 as a possible D gene (5 bases). CDR3 length: 13 residues. In germline, CDR1 is LNHDA, CDR2 SQIVND (reference sequence). Deletions cut 9 bases from V and 1 base from J, with 12 bases between. As DNA, the CDR3 is TGTGCCAGCCAGCGGGACGGTAACTATGGCTACACCTTC. As protein: CASQRDGNYGYTF.

In regard to this clonotype: A much larger clone sits a single nucleotide away, making a read error possible. V usage is TRBV13 and J usage is TRBJ2-2; no clear D. Germline CDR1 and CDR2: PRHDT and FYEKMQ (reference sequence). The CDR3 sequence is 16 residues long. The DNA of the CDR3 is TGTGTCAGCAGCCCGTTAGAGGCTTCGAACACCGGGGAGCTGTTTTTT. This codes for CVSSPLEASNTGELFF.

J is TRBJ2-5 and V is TRBV5-1, with TRBD1 as a possible D gene (6 bases). The germline CDR1 and CDR2 sequences are SGHRS and YFSETQ. The CDR3 is made up of 14 amino acids. The ends were cut back, 4 bases at V and 5 bases at J, with 15 bases in the middle. The CDR3 DNA reads as TGCGCCAGCAGCCTGGGACACCGGAGGGAGACCCAGTACTTC. Protein product: CASSLGHRRETQYF.

The gene calls are TRBV12-3 or TRBV12-4 and TRBJ2-2; 12 bases are a match to TRBD2. This CDR3 is 15 amino acids long. The V gene end was trimmed by 5 bases and the J gene end by 5 bases; junction bases not matched to a gene: 3. CDR3: CASSKTSGSTGELFF. In DNA form, the CDR3 reads TGTGCCAGCAGTAAGACTAGCGGGAGTACCGGGGAGCTGTTTTTT.

The chain combines TRBV10-2 with TRBJ2-3; 12 bases agree with TRBD2. Per the germline V gene, CDR1 is WSHSY and CDR2 is SAAADI. There are 16 residues in the CDR3. J gave up 2 bases and V 6 bases, and 6 bases lay outside the gene matches. CDR3: CASSGWTSGTTDTQYF. In nucleotides, the CDR3 is TGCGCCAGCAGCGGATGGACTAGCGGGACCACAGATACGCAGTATTTT.

In its sample, this clonotype was seen a few times. This chain joins TRBV9 and TRBJ2-7; TRBD2 is a possible D gene (6 bases). This CDR3 region has 15 residues. V lost 0 bases and J 3 bases, leaving 13 bases between the germline ends. Germline V gene sequence: CDR1 SGDLS, CDR2 YYNGEE. For the CDR3, the DNA is TGTGCCAGCAGCGTAGCTACGGGGGATATCTACGAGCAGTACTTC. It translates to CASSVATGDIYEQYF.

The table lists this clonotype with many counts. The rearrangement links TRBV2 to TRBJ1-1, with a weak D call TRBD1 (6 bases). V was clipped by 6 bases and J by 4 bases, with 9 bases between them. The CDR3 has 12 amino acids. The V gene's germline CDR1 is SNHLY and CDR2 FYNNEI. DNA of the CDR3: TGTGCCAGCAGCGAGGGGGGCACTGAAGCTTTCTTT. Its translation: CASSEGGTEAFF.

This clonotype has a count of ten or more. V and J are TRBV12-3 or TRBV12-4 and TRBJ2-3, with 8 bases identical to TRBD2. The ends lost 7 bases at V and 11 bases at J; junction bases unmatched: 8. This CDR3 has 12 amino acids. CDR3 sequence: CASNYQGLGQYF. The CDR3 bases are TGTGCCAGCAACTATCAGGGACTAGGGCAGTATTTT.

To note about this clonotype: An end of the junction does not agree with germline; a read error may underlie this. The CDR3 DNA follows: TGTGCCAGCAGCCAGGACAGGGCGGTGGTTAACTATAGCTACACCTTC. Its translation is CASSQDRAVVNYSYTF. The chain employs TRBV5-4 and TRBJ1-2, with 8 bases fitting TRBD1. Germline V gene sequence: CDR1 SGHNT, CDR2 YYREEE (reference sequence). The CDR3 totals 16 residues.

This clonotype appeared many times. This rearrangement joins TRBV10-3 to TRBJ2-5; either TRBD1 or TRBD2 may fit D (5 bases each). Per germline, CDR1 ENHRY and CDR2 SYGVKD. The CDR3 has 13 residues. Trimming left V 10 bases short and J 1 base short, with 13 bases between. CDR3 bases: TGTGCCACCGCCGTTGGGACCCAAGAGACCCAGTACTTC. This translates into CATAVGTQETQYF.

This clonotype was counted ten times or more. The chain couples TRBV30 to TRBJ1-6; tentative D call: TRBD1 (6 bases). CDR1 GTSNPN and CDR2 SVGIG come from the germline V gene (reference sequence). V dropped 1 base and J dropped 10 bases, with 14 bases sitting between them. The CDR3 has 14 residues. CDR3 nucleotide sequence: TGTGCCTGGAGTGCAAAAGGGGGGGCATCACCCCTCCACTTT. It codes for CAWSAKGGASPLHF. The entire variable domain, with the rest obtained from reference TRBV30 and TRBJ1-6, is as follows: SQTIHQWPATLVQPVGSPLSLECTVEGTSNPNLYWYRQAAGRGLQLLFYSVGIGQISSEVPQNLSASRPQDRQFILSSKKLLLSDSGFYLCAWSAKGGASPLHFGNGTRLTVT.

This clonotype was seen many times. The chain is built from TRBV3-1 and TRBJ2-7, with 8 nucleotides matching TRBD1. This CDR3 region has 17 residues. CDR1 is LGHDT and CDR2 is YNNKEL in the germline V gene (reference sequence). Germline trimming cut 2 bases from V and 2 bases from J; bases unmatched to any gene: 11. CDR3 DNA: TGTGCCAGCAGCCAATCCCCCCGGACAGGGCCACCCTACGAGCAGTACTTC. Its translation is CASSQSPRTGPPYEQYF.

This clonotype has a handful of counts. The chain carries TRBV9 and TRBJ2-1, with D tentatively TRBD2 (5 bases). CDR3 size: 15 residues. Germline-derived CDR1 and CDR2 are SGDLS and YYNGEE. Trimming stripped 5 bases from V and 5 bases from J, with 17 bases between. The CDR3 loop reads CASSARATSNNEQFF. CDR3 bases: TGTGCCAGCAGTGCGAGGGCGACGTCGAACAATGAGCAGTTCTTC.

This clonotype appeared many times. The chain has TRBV5-1 and TRBJ2-3, with 7 bases that match TRBD1. V lost 0 bases and J lost 2; bases outside the gene matches: 3. Germline CDR1 and CDR2: SGHRS and YFSETQ. This CDR3 spans 15 amino acids. CDR3: CASSLAGQNTDTQYF. Here the CDR3 DNA reads TGCGCCAGCAGCTTGGCGGGACAGAACACAGATACGCAGTATTTT.

This clonotype came up many times. V gene TRBV30 combines with J gene TRBJ1-5; maybe TRBD1 (5 bases). V was shortened by 0 bases and J by 5 bases, with 8 bases between the two germline ends. Germline V CDR1 and CDR2: GTSNPN, SVGIG (reference sequence). The CDR3 runs to 13 residues. The CDR3 is CAWSVGGDQPQHF. The CDR3 coding sequence is TGTGCCTGGAGTGTGGGGGGAGATCAGCCCCAGCATTTT. The full variable domain, its missing parts supplied by reference TRBV30 and TRBJ1-5, is SQTIHQWPATLVQPVGSPLSLECTVEGTSNPNLYWYRQAAGRGLQLLFYSVGIGQISSEVPQNLSASRPQDRQFILSSKKLLLSDSGFYLCAWSVGGDQPQHFGDGTRLSIL.

This chain joins TRBV6-1 and TRBJ1-2; D remains ambiguous. The CDR3 has 17 amino acids. V was clipped by 5 bases and J by 1 base, with 20 bases between them. Germline CDR1 and CDR2: MNHNS and SASEGT. The DNA of the CDR3 is TGTGCCAGCAGTTTTCGAGTCAGACGACCATTTAACTATGGCTACACCTTC. Protein product: CASSFRVRRPFNYGYTF.